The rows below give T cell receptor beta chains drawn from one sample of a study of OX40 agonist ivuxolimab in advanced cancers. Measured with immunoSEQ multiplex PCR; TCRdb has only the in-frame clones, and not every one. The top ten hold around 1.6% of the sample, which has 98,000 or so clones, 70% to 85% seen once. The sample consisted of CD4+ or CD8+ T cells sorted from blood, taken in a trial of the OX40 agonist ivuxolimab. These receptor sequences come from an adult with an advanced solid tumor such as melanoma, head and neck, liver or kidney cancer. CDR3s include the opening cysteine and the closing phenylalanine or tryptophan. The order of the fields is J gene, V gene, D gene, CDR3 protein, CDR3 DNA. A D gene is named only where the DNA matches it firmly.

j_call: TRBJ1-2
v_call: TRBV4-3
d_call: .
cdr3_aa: CASSQAATGVKGGYGYTF
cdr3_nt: TGCGCCAGCAGCCAAGCGGCGACAGGAGTTAAAGGAGGCTATGGCTACACCTTC

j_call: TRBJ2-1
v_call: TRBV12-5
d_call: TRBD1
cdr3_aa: CASGPTLGQGDNEQFF
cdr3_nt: TGTGCTAGTGGTCCTACACTCGGACAGGGGGATAATGAGCAGTTCTTC

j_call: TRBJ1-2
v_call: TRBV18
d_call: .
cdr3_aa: CASSPRTDNYGYTF
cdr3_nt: TGTGCCAGCTCACCTCGGACGGATAACTATGGCTACACCTTC

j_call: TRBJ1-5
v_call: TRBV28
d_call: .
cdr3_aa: CASSLLPTARITQPQHF
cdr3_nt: TGTGCCAGCAGTTTATTACCCACCGCAAGGATCACTCAGCCCCAGCATTTT

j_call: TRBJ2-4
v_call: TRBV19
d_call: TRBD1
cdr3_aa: CASSYRGENIQYF
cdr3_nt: TGTGCCAGTAGTTACAGGGGTGAAAACATTCAGTACTTC

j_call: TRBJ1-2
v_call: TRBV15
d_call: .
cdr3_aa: CATSRDLGDYYGYTF
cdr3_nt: TGTGCCACCAGCAGAGATCTCGGGGACTACTATGGCTACACCTTC

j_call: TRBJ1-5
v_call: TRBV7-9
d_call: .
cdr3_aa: CASSFSGRDQPQHF
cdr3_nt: TGTGCCAGCAGCTTTTCTGGGAGAGATCAGCCCCAGCATTTT

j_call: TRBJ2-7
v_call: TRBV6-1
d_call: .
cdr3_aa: CASIGRFSYEQYF
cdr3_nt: TGTGCCAGCATTGGACGTTTCTCCTACGAGCAGTACTTC

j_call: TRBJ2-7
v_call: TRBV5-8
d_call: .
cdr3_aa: CASFHWGLGTYEQYF
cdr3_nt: TGTGCCAGTTTCCACTGGGGGCTAGGCACCTACGAGCAGTACTTC

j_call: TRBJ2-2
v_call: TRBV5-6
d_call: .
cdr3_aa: CASRRGRPGELFF
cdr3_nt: TGTGCCAGCAGAAGAGGGCGGCCCGGGGAGCTGTTTTTT